The 32 T cell receptor beta chains given below trace back to one sample, sequenced in a study of cytomegalovirus exposure and HLA in healthy donors. This PCR relied on a set of 60 Vbeta primers and 13 Jbeta primers. The repertoire was sequenced with immunoSEQ multiplex PCR; TCRdb's copy has only in-frame clones and lacks some. The sample has approximately 200,000 clones, over 70% seen once. The material sequenced was PBMCs. All receptors derive from a woman under 30 in good health and CMV-seropositive.

A word on this clone: One end of the junction does not line up with germline, which may come from a read error. The V gene is TRBV7-9, the J gene TRBJ2-7; TRBD2 is a possible D gene (6 bases). The germline CDR1 and CDR2 sequences are SEHNR and FQNEAQ (reference sequence). There are 19 residues in the CDR3. CDR3 sequence (DNA): TGTTCCAGCATTTACGCCGCGTCATATTGGCCCGGGAGTTGGGAAGAGCAGTACTTC. Translation: CSSIYAASYWPGSWEEQYF.

CDR3 in amino acids: CASCRDTSRQPQHF. Written as DNA, the CDR3 is TGTGCCAGTTGCCGGGACACTTCGCGGCAGCCCCAGCATTTT. The gene calls are TRBV6-6 and TRBJ1-5, with D perhaps TRBD1 (6 bases). The CDR3 has 14 residues. The V gene's germline CDR1 is MNHNY and CDR2 SVGAGI (reference sequence). V shed 9 bases and J shed 7 bases, with 19 bases lying between them.

This clone was counted a single time. The chain recombines TRBV6-4 with TRBJ1-2; no firm D call. This CDR3 contains 16 residues. Per the germline V gene, CDR1 is MRHNA and CDR2 is SNTAGT. V shed 3 bases and J shed 6 bases, with 20 bases lying between them. CDR3 in amino acids: CASSDGPPAGRHGYTF. CDR3 DNA sequence: TGTGCCAGCAGTGATGGGCCCCCGGCAGGTCGACATGGCTACACCTTC.

The chain combines TRBV29-1 with TRBJ1-3; TRBD1 matches 10 bases. V shed 7 bases and J 4 bases; nucleotides not matched to a gene: 10. The CDR3 has 15 amino acids. Per germline, CDR1 SQVTM and CDR2 ANQGSEA. CDR3: CSAISGTGAGNTIYF. The CDR3 DNA reads TGCAGCGCCATCTCCGGGACAGGGGCCGGAAACACCATATATTTT.

The V and J genes are TRBV29-1 and TRBJ2-7, with 10 bases identical to TRBD2. This CDR3 spans 13 amino acids. V trimming: 6 bases; J trimming: 4 bases; junction bases outside the gene matches: 6. The germline CDR1 and CDR2 sequences are SQVTM and ANQGSEA. CDR3 sequence reads: CSVRAGGRYEQYF. CDR3 DNA sequence: TGCAGCGTCCGAGCGGGGGGGCGGTACGAGCAGTACTTC.

The V and J genes are TRBV28 and TRBJ1-3; no clear D. The CDR3 has 14 amino acids. Germline V CDR1 and CDR2: MDHEN, SYDVKM. Trimming cost V 5 bases and J 3 bases, with 11 bases left between them. The CDR3 reads CASSPSEGGNTIYF. DNA for the CDR3: TGTGCCAGCAGTCCCTCGGAGGGTGGAAACACCATATATTTT.

This clone showed up just once. V gene TRBV9 combines with J gene TRBJ1-2; possibly TRBD1 for D (5 bases). V was shortened by 2 bases and J by 4 bases, with 18 bases between the two germline ends. The CDR3 is 16 residues long. From germline, CDR1 is SGDLS and CDR2 YYNGEE. CDR3 nucleotide sequence: TGTGCCAGCAGCGTGAAGCGGGACCCTTGGCCCTATGGCTACACCTTC. Translated, it gives CASSVKRDPWPYGYTF. Variable domain in full (rest from reference TRBV9 and TRBJ1-2): DSGVTQTPKHLITATGQRVTLRCSPRSGDLSVYWYQQSLDQGLQFLIQYYNGEERAKGNILERFSAQQFPDLHSELNLSSLELGDSALYFCASSVKRDPWPYGYTFGSGTRLTVV.

This chain uses TRBV29-1 with TRBJ1-1; D uncertain. The CDR3 length is 14 residues. The V end was cut by 6 bases, the J end by 7 bases, with 21 bases between. Germline V CDR1 and CDR2: SQVTM, ANQGSEA. The CDR3 coding sequence is TGCAGCGTAGCCGGGAGTTCGACTACATTTGAAGCTTTCTTT. Encoded protein: CSVAGSSTTFEAFF.

This clone was counted between two and nine times. V usage is TRBV4-2 and J usage is TRBJ2-5, with TRBD2 identical over 13 bases. Germline V gene lookup returns CDR1 LGHNA and CDR2 YNFKEQ. The trim removed 3 bases at V and 4 bases at J, leaving 5 bases unmatched. The CDR3 extends over 16 amino acids. The CDR3 DNA sequence: TGTGCCAGCAGCCACGGACTAGCGGGGGCGGGAGAGACCCAGTACTTC. It encodes CASSHGLAGAGETQYF.

This clone was seen a single time. One end of the junction varies from germline; a read error may be responsible. The gene calls are TRBV4-3 and TRBJ2-6, with TRBD1 as a possible D gene (5 bases). CDR1 is LGHNA and CDR2 is YSLEER in the germline V gene. CDR3 size: 17 residues. The CDR3 loop is CASSQDPGIGGANGLTF. The CDR3 nucleotides read TGCGCCAGCAGCCAAGATCCAGGGATAGGTGGGGCCAACGGCCTGACTTTC.

This rearrangement joins TRBV6-4 to TRBJ2-2; 12 bases align to TRBD1. Per germline, CDR1 MRHNA and CDR2 SNTAGT. The CDR3 has 15 residues. V lost 5 bases, J lost 6 bases, and 4 bases stayed unmatched. CDR3 DNA sequence: TGTGCCAGCAGTCCGGGACAGGGGGCCCCCGGGGAGCTGTTTTTT. This codes for CASSPGQGAPGELFF.

This sequence joins TRBV7-9 and TRBJ1-5, with 10 positions matching TRBD1. Germline loops: CDR1 SEHNR, CDR2 FQNEAQ (reference sequence). The CDR3 totals 18 residues. V was pared by 4 bases and J by 3 bases, with 12 bases of the junction left unmatched. CDR3 residues: CASSSHGAGQGINQPQHF. The CDR3 nucleotides are TGTGCCAGCAGCTCACACGGGGCGGGACAGGGGATCAATCAGCCCCAGCATTTT.

This clone was seen more than once but under ten times. The genes are TRBV5-6 and TRBJ2-3; 9 bases line up with TRBD2. This CDR3 spans 14 amino acids. CDR1 SGHDT and CDR2 YYEEEE come from the germline V gene. The J segment lost 8 bases and the V segment lost 6 bases, leaving 10 bases of the junction unmatched. CDR3 DNA sequence: TGTGCCAGCAATGAGGCGGGGGGGCCCGGTACGCAGTATTTT. Its protein is CASNEAGGPGTQYF.

The chain couples TRBV7-8 to TRBJ1-1, with a tentative D call TRBD1 (6 bases). Germline values: CDR1 SGHVS, CDR2 FQNEAQ. The V and J ends lost 1 base and 1 base respectively, with 16 bases between them. This CDR3 spans 17 amino acids. CDR3 in amino acids: CASSLVGGAQGNTEAFF. The CDR3 region has the DNA TGTGCCAGCAGCTTAGTAGGGGGGGCACAGGGGAACACTGAAGCTTTCTTT.

This clone was observed a handful of times. The chain joins TRBV18 to TRBJ2-3; 14 bases are shared with TRBD2. V was clipped by 6 bases and J by 8 bases; unmatched bases: 7. This CDR3 contains 15 residues. CDR1 is KGHSH and CDR2 is LQKENI in the germline V gene. The CDR3 sequence: CASSDSGTSGGTQYF. Written as DNA, the CDR3 is TGTGCCAGCTCCGATTCCGGGACTAGCGGGGGTACGCAGTATTTT. Supplemented by reference TRBV18 and TRBJ2-3, the full variable domain reads NAGVMQNPRHLVRRRGQEARLRCSPMKGHSHVYWYRQLPEEGLKFMVYLQKENIIDESGMPKERFSAEFPKEGPSILRIQQVVRGDSAAYFCASSDSGTSGGTQYFGPGTRLTVL.

Notes on this clone: In the same sample, other DNA sequences code for this CDR3. The V and J genes are TRBV30 and TRBJ1-1, with D hard to call. The germline V gene encodes CDR1 GTSNPN and CDR2 SVGIG (reference sequence). V lost 2 bases, J lost 5 bases, and 3 bases lay in between. The CDR3 extends over 10 amino acids. The CDR3 DNA sequence: TGTGCCTGGAGTCGGACTGAAGCTTTCTTT. Translating it yields CAWSRTEAFF.

This clone was seen only once. The chain joins TRBV7-9 to TRBJ1-3; the match to TRBD1 covers 8 bases. Germline loops: CDR1 SEHNR, CDR2 FQNEAQ (reference sequence). J was trimmed by 3 bases and V by 4 bases; bases with no gene match: 8. The CDR3 has 16 amino acids. The CDR3 here is CASSSYQTGVGNTIYF. Written as DNA, the CDR3 is TGTGCCAGCAGCTCATACCAGACAGGGGTTGGAAACACCATATATTTT.

The gene calls are TRBV4-1 and TRBJ1-3; TRBD1 matches at 9 bases. V lost 1 base to trimming and J lost 0 bases; unmatched junction nucleotides: 4. The CDR3 covers 17 residues. CDR1 is MGHRA, CDR2 YSYEKL, per germline. CDR3 sequence: CASSQGRQGDSGNTIYF. Written as DNA, the CDR3 is TGCGCCAGCAGCCAAGGGAGACAGGGGGACTCTGGAAACACCATATATTTT.

This clone has a handful of counts. This rearrangement joins TRBV4-1 to TRBJ1-2; D might be TRBD1 (5 bases). There are 14 residues in the CDR3. Trimming cost V 1 base and J 4 bases, with 10 bases left between them. CDR1 and CDR2 (germline): MGHRA, YSYEKL. CDR3 in amino acids: CASSQGLGLYGYTF. The DNA of the CDR3 is TGCGCCAGCAGCCAAGGACTGGGACTCTATGGCTACACCTTC.

This clone was found once. The sample contains more than one DNA sequence encoding this CDR3. This chain uses TRBV5-4 with TRBJ1-1, with a weak D call TRBD1 (6 bases). CDR1 and CDR2 from the germline V gene are SGHNT and YYREEE (reference sequence). V lost 2 bases and J 1 base, leaving 9 bases between the germline ends. There are 14 residues in the CDR3. Here the CDR3 DNA reads TGTGCCAGCAGCTTTGGCAGGGGGAACACTGAAGCTTTCTTT. This gives the protein CASSFGRGNTEAFF.

This clone was recorded a few times. The rearrangement links TRBV5-6 to TRBJ2-1, with D tentatively TRBD2 (6 bases). V gave up 1 base and J gave up 6 bases, with 14 bases separating them. This CDR3 comprises 15 residues. Germline V CDR1 and CDR2: SGHDT, YYEEEE. CDR3 in amino acids: CASSLTSRFRNEQFF. CDR3 in DNA: TGTGCCAGCAGCTTGACTAGCCGTTTCCGCAATGAGCAGTTCTTC.

This chain connects TRBV5-4 to TRBJ1-6, with 9 bases lining up with TRBD1. CDR1 is SGHNT, CDR2 YYREEE, per germline (reference sequence). With 2 bases clipped from V and 10 bases from J, the junction kept 4 bases outside the gene matches. This CDR3 region has 14 residues. Here the CDR3 reads CASSFGTGLSPLHF. Here the CDR3 DNA reads TGTGCCAGCAGCTTTGGGACAGGGTTATCACCCCTCCACTTT.

This clone was found a few times. This rearrangement joins TRBV9 to TRBJ2-7, with D possibly matching TRBD2 (6 bases). CDR1 is SGDLS, CDR2 YYNGEE, per germline. Trimming pared 4 bases from V and 0 bases from J, leaving 11 bases between. The CDR3 is 14 amino acids. The CDR3 DNA is TGTGCCAGCAGCCCCGGGGGAAGCTCCTACGAGCAGTACTTC. Amino acids: CASSPGGSSYEQYF.

This chain uses TRBV9 with TRBJ1-3; D gene uncertain. The CDR3 contains 14 residues. V lost 3 bases and J 8 bases, leaving 15 bases between the germline ends. Germline CDR1 reads SGDLS; CDR2 reads YYNGEE. The DNA for the CDR3 is TGTGCCAGCAGCGGCTTAAGAAGCGGAGACACCATATATTTT. Translation: CASSGLRSGDTIYF.

The rearrangement uses TRBV7-6 and TRBJ1-2; D gene ambiguous. Germline CDR1 is SGHVS and CDR2 is FNYEAQ. The ends were cut back, 5 bases at V and 6 bases at J, with 19 bases in the middle. The CDR3 covers 15 residues. The DNA for the CDR3 is TGTGCCAGCAGCCCCCTGTCGGCCGCGGGCAATGGCTACACCTTC. Its protein is CASSPLSAAGNGYTF. The entire variable domain, with the rest obtained from reference TRBV7-6 and TRBJ1-2, is as follows: GAGVSQSPRYKVTKRGQDVALRCDPISGHVSLYWYRQALGQGPEFLTYFNYEAQQDKSGLPNDRFSAERPEGSISTLTIQRTEQRDSAMYRCASSPLSAAGNGYTFGSGTRLTVV.

This clone appeared a single time. The chain joins TRBV21-1 to TRBJ2-7; the tabulated D call, TRBD1, remains unverified against the DNA. TRBV21-1 is classified as a pseudogene. CDR3 length: 13 amino acids. The CDR3 DNA reads as TGTGCCAGCACCAACCGACAGGGCTACGAGCAGTACGTC. It yields the protein CASTNRQGYEQYV.

In this sample, this clone turned up once. V is TRBV4-2 and J is TRBJ2-7; possible D gene TRBD1, 7 bases. Germline V lookup: CDR1 LGHNA, CDR2 YNFKEQ. The CDR3 is 15 amino acids. The ends were cut back, 5 bases at V and 2 bases at J, with 16 bases in the middle. DNA for the CDR3: TGTGCCAGCAGCGCGTCAGGGGGGTCAGCCTACGAGCAGTACTTC. This sequence encodes CASSASGGSAYEQYF.

This clone turned up a few times. The V call is TRBV4-1, the J call TRBJ1-4; D might be TRBD1 (5 bases). CDR3 size: 12 residues. Germline V gene sequence: CDR1 MGHRA, CDR2 YSYEKL. The ends were cut back, 4 bases at V and 11 bases at J, with 11 bases in the middle. CDR3: CASSRGDPKLFF. CDR3 DNA sequence: TGCGCCAGCAGCCGGGGGGATCCTAAACTGTTTTTT.

V and J are TRBV2 and TRBJ1-1; D may be TRBD1 (5 bases). Germline V gives CDR1 SNHLY, CDR2 FYNNEI. There are 14 residues in the CDR3. The V and J ends lost 3 bases and 5 bases respectively, with 13 bases between them. CDR3 nucleotide sequence: TGTGCCAGCAGTGAGGGCAGGGAAATAACTGAAGCTTTCTTT. Protein sequence: CASSEGREITEAFF.

The V gene is TRBV5-4, the J gene TRBJ2-5, with 7 bases matching TRBD2. This CDR3 contains 14 residues. V was pared by 0 bases and J by 5 bases, with 4 bases of the junction left unmatched. From germline, CDR1 is SGHNT and CDR2 YYREEE (reference sequence). The CDR3 DNA reads TGTGCCAGCAGCTTGGAACTAGCGATGGAGACCCAGTACTTC. This sequence encodes CASSLELAMETQYF.

The rearrangement uses TRBV5-5 and TRBJ1-2, with D possibly being TRBD1 (5 bases). Trimming pared 4 bases from V and 4 bases from J, leaving 17 bases between. There are 15 residues in the CDR3. In germline, CDR1 is SGHKS, CDR2 YYEKEE (reference sequence). The DNA of the CDR3 is TGTGCCAGCAGCGGCGGGGGGGTTATCGGCTATGGCTACACCTTC. Its protein is CASSGGGVIGYGYTF.

This clone has just a few counts. This rearrangement joins TRBV11-2 to TRBJ2-2, with 7 bases that match TRBD1. V shed 5 bases and J 4 bases; nucleotides not matched to a gene: 10. There are 16 residues in the CDR3. Germline CDR1 SGHAT, CDR2 FQNNGV. CDR3 bases: TGTGCCAGCAGCGACGAGAGGGGGCCCGTCACCGGGGAGCTGTTTTTT. It is translated as CASSDERGPVTGELFF.